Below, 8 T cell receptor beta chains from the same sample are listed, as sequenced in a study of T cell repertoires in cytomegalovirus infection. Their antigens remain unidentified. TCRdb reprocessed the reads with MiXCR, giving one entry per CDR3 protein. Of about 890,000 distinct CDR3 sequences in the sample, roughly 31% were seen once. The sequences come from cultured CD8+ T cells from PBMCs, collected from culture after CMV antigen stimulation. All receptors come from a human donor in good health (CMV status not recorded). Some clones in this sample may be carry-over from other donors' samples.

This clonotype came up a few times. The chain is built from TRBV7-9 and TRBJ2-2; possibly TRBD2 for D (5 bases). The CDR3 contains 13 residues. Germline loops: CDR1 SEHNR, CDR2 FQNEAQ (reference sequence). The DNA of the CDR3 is TGTGGTACGTCAGGAGGGAACACCGGGGAGCTGTTTTTT. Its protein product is CGTSGGNTGELFF. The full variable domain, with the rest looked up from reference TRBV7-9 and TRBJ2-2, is DTGVSQNPRHKITKRGQNVTFRCDPISEHNRLYWYRQTLGQGPEFLTYFQNEAQLEKSRLLSDRFSAERPKGSFSTLEIQRTEQGDSAMYLCGTSGGNTGELFFGEGSRLTVL.

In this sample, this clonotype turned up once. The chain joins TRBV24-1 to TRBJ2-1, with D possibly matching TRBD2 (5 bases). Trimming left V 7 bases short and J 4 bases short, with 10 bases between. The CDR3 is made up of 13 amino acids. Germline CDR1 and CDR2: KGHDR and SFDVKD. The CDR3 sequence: CATRDEGYNEQFF. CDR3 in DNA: TGTGCCACCAGAGATGAGGGATACAATGAGCAGTTCTTC.

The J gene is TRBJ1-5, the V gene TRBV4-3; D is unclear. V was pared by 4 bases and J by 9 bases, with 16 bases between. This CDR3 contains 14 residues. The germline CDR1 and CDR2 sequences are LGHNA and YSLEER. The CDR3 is CASSPQSNAGPQHF. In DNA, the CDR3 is TGCGCCAGCAGCCCGCAGTCCAACGCCGGGCCCCAGCATTTT.

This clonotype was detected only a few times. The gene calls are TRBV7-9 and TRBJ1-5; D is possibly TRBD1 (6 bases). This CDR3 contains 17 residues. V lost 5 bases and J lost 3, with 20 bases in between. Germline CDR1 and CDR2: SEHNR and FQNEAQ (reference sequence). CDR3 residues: CASSPIRWGGINQPQHF. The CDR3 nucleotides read TGTGCCAGCAGCCCGATCCGGTGGGGGGGCATCAATCAGCCCCAGCATTTT.

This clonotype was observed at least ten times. CDR3 nucleotides: TGTGCCAGCAGTGAAGCGCTGTGGGGTGCTATTGAAGCTTTCTTT. Translating gives CASSEALWGAIEAFF. This chain uses TRBV6-1 with TRBJ1-1; D gene ambiguous. The CDR3 is 15 residues long. V dropped 0 bases and J dropped 7 bases, with 15 bases sitting between them. Looked up from germline, CDR1 is MNHNS and CDR2 is SASEGT.

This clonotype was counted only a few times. CDR3 sequence (DNA): TGTGCCATCAGTGAGCTCCCCCAAATTTATAGCAATCAGCCCCAGCATTTT. Its translation is CAISELPQIYSNQPQHF. The V gene is TRBV10-3, the J gene TRBJ1-5, with D hard to call. Trimming removed 2 bases at V and 0 bases at J, with 14 bases between. This CDR3 comprises 17 residues. CDR1 is ENHRY and CDR2 is SYGVKD in the germline V gene.

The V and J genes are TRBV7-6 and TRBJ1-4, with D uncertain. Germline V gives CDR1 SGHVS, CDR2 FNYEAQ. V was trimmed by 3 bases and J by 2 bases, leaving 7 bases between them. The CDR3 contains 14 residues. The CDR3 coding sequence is TGTGCCAGCAGCTTCGGGGATACTAATGAAAAACTGTTTTTT. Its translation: CASSFGDTNEKLFF.

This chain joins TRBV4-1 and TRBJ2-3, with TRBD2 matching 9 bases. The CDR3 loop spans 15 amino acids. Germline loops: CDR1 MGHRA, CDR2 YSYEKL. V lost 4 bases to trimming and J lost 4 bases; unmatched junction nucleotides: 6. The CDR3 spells CASSPQGLAPDTQYF. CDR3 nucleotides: TGCGCCAGCAGCCCCCAGGGACTAGCCCCAGATACGCAGTATTTT.